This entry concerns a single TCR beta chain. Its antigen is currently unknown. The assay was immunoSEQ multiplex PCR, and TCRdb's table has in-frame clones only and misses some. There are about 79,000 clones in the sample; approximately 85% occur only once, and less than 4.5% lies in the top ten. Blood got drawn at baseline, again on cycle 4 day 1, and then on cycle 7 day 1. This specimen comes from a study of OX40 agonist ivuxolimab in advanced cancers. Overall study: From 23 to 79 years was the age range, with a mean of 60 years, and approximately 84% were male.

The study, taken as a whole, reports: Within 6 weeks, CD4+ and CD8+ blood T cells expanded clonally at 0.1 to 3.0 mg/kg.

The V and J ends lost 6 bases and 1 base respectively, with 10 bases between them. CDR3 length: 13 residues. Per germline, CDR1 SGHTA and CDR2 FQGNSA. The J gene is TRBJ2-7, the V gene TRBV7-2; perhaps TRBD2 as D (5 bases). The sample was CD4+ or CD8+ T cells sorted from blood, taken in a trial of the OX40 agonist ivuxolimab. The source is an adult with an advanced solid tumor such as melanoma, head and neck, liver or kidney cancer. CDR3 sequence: CASSGGLSYEQYF. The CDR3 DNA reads TGTGCCAGCAGTGGCGGACTTTCCTACGAGCAGTACTTC.